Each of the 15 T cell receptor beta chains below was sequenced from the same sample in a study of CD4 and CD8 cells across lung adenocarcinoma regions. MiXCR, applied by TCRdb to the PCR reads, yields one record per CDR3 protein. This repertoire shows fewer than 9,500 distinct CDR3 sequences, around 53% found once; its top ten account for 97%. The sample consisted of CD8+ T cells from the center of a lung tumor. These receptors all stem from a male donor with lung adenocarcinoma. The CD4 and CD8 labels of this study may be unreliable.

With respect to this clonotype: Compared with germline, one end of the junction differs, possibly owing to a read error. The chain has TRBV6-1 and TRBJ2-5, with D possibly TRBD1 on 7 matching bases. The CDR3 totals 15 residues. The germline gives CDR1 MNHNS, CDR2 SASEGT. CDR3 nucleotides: TGTGGCAGGGGGAACGGGGGCCGGGTCCAAGATACCCAGTACTTC. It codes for CGRGNGGRVQDTQYF.

In DNA form, the CDR3 reads TGTGCCAGCAGTGAATCGTCTGGGGGCAGGGGACTTAGCGGGGGGTCCTACGAGCAGTACTTC. This encodes CASSESSGGRGLSGGSYEQYF. The rearrangement links TRBV6-1 to TRBJ2-1; the match to TRBD2 covers 10 bases. The J call may be incorrect, as the DNA end agrees better with TRBJ2-7. This CDR3 spans 21 amino acids. Per germline, CDR1 MNHNS and CDR2 SASEGT.

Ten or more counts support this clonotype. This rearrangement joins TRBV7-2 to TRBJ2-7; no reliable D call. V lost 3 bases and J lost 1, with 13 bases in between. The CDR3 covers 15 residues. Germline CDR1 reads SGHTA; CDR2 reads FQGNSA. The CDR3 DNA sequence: TGTGCCAGCAGCTTCTCAACTAACCCGTCCTACGAGCAGTACTTC. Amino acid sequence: CASSFSTNPSYEQYF.

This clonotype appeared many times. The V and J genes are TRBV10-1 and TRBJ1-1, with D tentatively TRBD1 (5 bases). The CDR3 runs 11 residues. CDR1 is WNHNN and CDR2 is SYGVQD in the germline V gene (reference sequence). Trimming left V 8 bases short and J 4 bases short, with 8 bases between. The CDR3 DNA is TGCGCCAGCGCAGGGCCCACTGAAGCTTTCTTT. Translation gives CASAGPTEAFF.

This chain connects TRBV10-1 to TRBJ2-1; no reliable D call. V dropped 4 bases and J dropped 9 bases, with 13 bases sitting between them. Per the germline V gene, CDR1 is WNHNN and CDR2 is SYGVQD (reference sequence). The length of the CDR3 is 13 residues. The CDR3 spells CASSGTAYGEQFF. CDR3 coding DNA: TGCGCCAGCAGTGGGACCGCATACGGTGAGCAGTTCTTC.

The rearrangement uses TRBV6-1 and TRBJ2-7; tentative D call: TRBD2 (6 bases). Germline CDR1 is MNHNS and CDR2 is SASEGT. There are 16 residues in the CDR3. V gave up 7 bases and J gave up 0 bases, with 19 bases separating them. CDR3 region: CASKKGSAGSSYEQYF. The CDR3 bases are TGTGCCAGCAAGAAGGGCTCCGCGGGGAGCTCCTACGAGCAGTACTTC.

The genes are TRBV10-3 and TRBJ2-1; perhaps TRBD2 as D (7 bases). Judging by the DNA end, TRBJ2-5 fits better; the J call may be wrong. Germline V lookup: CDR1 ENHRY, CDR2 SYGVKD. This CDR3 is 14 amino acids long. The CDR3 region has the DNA TGTGCGGGGCTCGGGGGGCGTGACCGAGAGACCCAGTACTTC. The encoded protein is CAGLGGRDRETQYF.

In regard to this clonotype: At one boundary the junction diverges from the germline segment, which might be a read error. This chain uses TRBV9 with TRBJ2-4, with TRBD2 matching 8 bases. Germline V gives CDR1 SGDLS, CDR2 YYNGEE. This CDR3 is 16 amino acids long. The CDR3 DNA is TGTGCCAGCAGCGCCTCGGGACTAGGGGCCAGAAACATGCAGTACTTT. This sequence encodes CASSASGLGARNMQYF.

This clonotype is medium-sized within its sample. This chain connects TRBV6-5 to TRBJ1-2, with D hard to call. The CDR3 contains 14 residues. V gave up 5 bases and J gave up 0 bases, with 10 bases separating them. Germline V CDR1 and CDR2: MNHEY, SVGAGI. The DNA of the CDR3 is TGTGCCAGCAGTCATACTTCAGCTAACTATGGCTACACCTTC. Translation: CASSHTSANYGYTF.

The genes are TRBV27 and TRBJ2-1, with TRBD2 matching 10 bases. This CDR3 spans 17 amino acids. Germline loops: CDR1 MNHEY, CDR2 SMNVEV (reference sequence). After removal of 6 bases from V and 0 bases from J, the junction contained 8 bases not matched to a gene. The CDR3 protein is CASSRTSGTLSYNEQFF. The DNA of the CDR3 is TGTGCCAGCAGCCGAACTAGCGGGACCCTCTCCTACAATGAGCAGTTCTTC.

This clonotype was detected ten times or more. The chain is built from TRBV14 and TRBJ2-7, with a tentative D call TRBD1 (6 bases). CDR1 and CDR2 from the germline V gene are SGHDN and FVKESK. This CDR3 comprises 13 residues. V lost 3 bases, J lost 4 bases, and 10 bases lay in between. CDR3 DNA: TGTGCCAGCAGCCATTGGCAGGGGTACGAGCAGTACTTC. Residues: CASSHWQGYEQYF.

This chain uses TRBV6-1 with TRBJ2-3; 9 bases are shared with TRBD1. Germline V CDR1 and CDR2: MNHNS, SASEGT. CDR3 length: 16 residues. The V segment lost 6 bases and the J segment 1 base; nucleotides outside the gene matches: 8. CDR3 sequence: CASRLTGGTGTDTQYF. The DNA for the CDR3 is TGTGCCAGCAGGTTGACAGGGGGGACCGGCACAGATACGCAGTATTTT.

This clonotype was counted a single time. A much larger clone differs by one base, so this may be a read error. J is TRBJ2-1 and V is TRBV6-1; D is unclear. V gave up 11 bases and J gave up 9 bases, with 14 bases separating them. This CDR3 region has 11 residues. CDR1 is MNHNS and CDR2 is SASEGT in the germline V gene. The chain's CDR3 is CAGTRMGEQFF. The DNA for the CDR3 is TGTGCCGGCACCCGTATGGGTGAGCAGTTCTTC.

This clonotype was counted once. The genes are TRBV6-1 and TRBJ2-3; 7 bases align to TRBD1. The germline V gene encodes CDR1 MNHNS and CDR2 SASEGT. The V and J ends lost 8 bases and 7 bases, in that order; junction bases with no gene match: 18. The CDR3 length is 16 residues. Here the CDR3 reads CASSEGAVFLVHTQYF. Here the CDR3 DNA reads TGTGCCAGCTCCGAGGGGGCCGTTTTTCTGGTGCATACGCAGTATTTT.

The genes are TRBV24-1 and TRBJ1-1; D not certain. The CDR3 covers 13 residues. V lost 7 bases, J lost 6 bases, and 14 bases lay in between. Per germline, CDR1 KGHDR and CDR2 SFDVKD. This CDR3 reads CATSPEERAEAFF. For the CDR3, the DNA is TGTGCCACCAGCCCCGAGGAGAGGGCTGAAGCTTTCTTT.